The 18 T cell receptor beta chains given below trace back to one sample, sequenced in a study of T cells in Graves' hyperthyroidism and ophthalmopathy. Amplification targeted TCR beta CDR3 regions from RNA transcripts. The TCR CDR3 was amplified in a first-round RT-PCR using the HTBI primer set. TCRdb fed the multiplex PCR reads into MiXCR, producing one record per CDR3 protein. The sample includes roughly 160,000 distinct CDR3 sequences, just under 9.5% of them seen just once. Material for sequencing was blood. Receptor source: a woman aged 18 to 35 with Graves' hyperthyroidism that later progressed to Graves' ophthalmopathy.

This clonotype was seen only a few times. This is likely an artifact of a read error, given a far larger clone one base away. J is TRBJ1-5 and V is TRBV28; D uncertain. Germline loops: CDR1 MDHEN, CDR2 SYDVKM. This CDR3 contains 12 residues. DNA of the CDR3: TGTGCCAGCAGAGCTGGGAATCAGCCCCGGCATTTT. It translates to CASRAGNQPRHF.

The V and J genes are TRBV14 and TRBJ2-3; no reliable D call. In germline, CDR1 is SGHDN, CDR2 FVKESK. The CDR3 is 15 amino acids. V was trimmed by 1 base and J by 2 bases, leaving 10 bases between them. CDR3 residues: CASSQGGYPTDTQYF. DNA for the CDR3: TGTGCCAGCAGCCAAGGAGGATACCCCACAGATACGCAGTATTTT.

This clonotype was seen at least ten times. This chain links TRBV29-1 with TRBJ2-7; 7 bases match TRBD2. Trimming cost V 0 bases and J 6 bases; bases outside gene matches: 11. Looked up from germline, CDR1 is SQVTM and CDR2 is ANQGSEA. The CDR3 has 15 amino acids. CDR3 DNA sequence: TGCAGCGTTGAAGATCCAGGTAGCGGGTGGGGCGAGCAGTACTTC. This codes for CSVEDPGSGWGEQYF.

This clonotype has a handful of counts. CDR3 nucleotides: TGCGCCAGCAGCCCACAGGGAAGGGGTGATGGCTACACCTTC. Amino acid sequence: CASSPQGRGDGYTF. The chain joins TRBV5-1 to TRBJ1-2, with D tentatively TRBD1 (6 bases). Trimming pared 4 bases from V and 6 bases from J, leaving 16 bases between. Looked up from germline, CDR1 is SGHRS and CDR2 is YFSETQ. The length of the CDR3 is 14 residues.

This clonotype was picked up many times. This sequence joins TRBV12-3 or TRBV12-4 and TRBJ2-5, with 11 bases identical to TRBD2. This CDR3 contains 19 residues. With V trimmed by 3 bases and J by 1 base, 13 bases remained unmatched. The CDR3 is CASSFGLAGGVSSQETQYF. The CDR3 DNA reads as TGTGCCAGCAGTTTTGGGCTAGCGGGGGGCGTTTCTTCCCAAGAGACCCAGTACTTC.

The chain has TRBV5-4 and TRBJ1-2, with D tentatively TRBD1 (5 bases). Per the germline V gene, CDR1 is SGHNT and CDR2 is YYREEE (reference sequence). Trimming removed 6 bases at V and 2 bases at J, with 14 bases between. The CDR3 spans 14 residues. Written as DNA, the CDR3 is TGTGCCAGCACCCAAGGGCCAGGGAACTATGGCTACACCTTC. This gives the protein CASTQGPGNYGYTF.

This clonotype was seen repeatedly, ten times or more. The chain carries TRBV5-1 and TRBJ1-1; maybe TRBD1 (5 bases). Trimming shortened V by 2 bases and J by 2 bases, and 10 bases separated the two germline ends. This CDR3 has 14 residues. Germline V gives CDR1 SGHRS, CDR2 YFSETQ. CDR3 in amino acids: CASSFGTDNTEAFF. In DNA, the CDR3 is TGCGCCAGCAGCTTCGGGACGGATAACACTGAAGCTTTCTTT.

This clonotype was seen ten or more times. This chain uses TRBV6-1 with TRBJ1-2; a weak D match, TRBD1 (5 bases). V was pared by 10 bases and J by 2 bases, with 8 bases between. CDR1 is MNHNS and CDR2 is SASEGT in the germline V gene. This CDR3 contains 11 residues. The CDR3: CAIAGNYGYTF. CDR3 DNA sequence: TGTGCCATCGCAGGGAACTATGGCTACACCTTC.

This clonotype was recorded many times. The chain links TRBV13 to TRBJ2-5; tentatively, D is TRBD2 (5 bases). The CDR3 runs 14 residues. The germline gives CDR1 PRHDT, CDR2 FYEKMQ (reference sequence). The V end was cut by 2 bases, the J end by 1 base, with 8 bases between. Here the CDR3 DNA reads TGTGCCAGCAGCTTATATCGGGGCCAAGAGACCCAGTACTTC. This encodes CASSLYRGQETQYF.

This clonotype came up a few times. The V gene is TRBV7-2, the J gene TRBJ1-3, with D perhaps matching TRBD1 (5 bases). This CDR3 has 14 residues. The germline V and J ends were trimmed by 5 bases and 1 base, with 9 bases remaining between them. Germline V gene sequence: CDR1 SGHTA, CDR2 FQGNSA. CDR3 nucleotide sequence: TGTGCCAGCAGCAAGGGGATATCTGGAAACACCATATATTTT. Its protein is CASSKGISGNTIYF.

This clonotype has ten or more counts. The chain joins TRBV12-3 or TRBV12-4 to TRBJ2-1; 7 bases are shared with TRBD1. The V and J ends lost 3 bases and 3 bases, in that order; junction bases with no gene match: 5. The CDR3 is 15 residues long. In nucleotides, the CDR3 is TGTGCCAGCAGTTTGGGACAGATACTCTACAATGAGCAGTTCTTC. It specifies CASSLGQILYNEQFF.

This clonotype occurred many times. This sequence joins TRBV13 and TRBJ1-1; D is unresolved. CDR3 length: 13 residues. Germline CDR1 PRHDT, CDR2 FYEKMQ (reference sequence). V lost 3 bases and J 3 bases, leaving 8 bases between the germline ends. The CDR3 DNA reads TGTGCCAGCAGCTTTGGATCGTACACTGAAGCTTTCTTT. Translated, it gives CASSFGSYTEAFF.

This clonotype was counted between two and nine times. The chain employs TRBV7-9 and TRBJ2-1; 10 bases line up with TRBD2. The V and J ends lost 8 bases and 8 bases, in that order; junction bases with no gene match: 6. The CDR3 length is 13 residues. In germline, CDR1 is SEHNR, CDR2 FQNEAQ (reference sequence). CDR3 coding DNA: TGTGCCAGCCTAGCGGGAGCAATAGATGAGCAGTTCTTC. This codes for CASLAGAIDEQFF.

This clonotype was observed many times. The rearrangement links TRBV20-1 to TRBJ2-7; D uncertain. Germline V gives CDR1 DFQATT, CDR2 SNEGSKA (reference sequence). The V end lost 1 base, the J end lost 3 bases, and 13 bases lay between the germline ends. The CDR3 loop spans 14 amino acids. For the CDR3, the DNA is TGCAGTGCTAGAGGAAATGGAGAATACTACGAGCAGTACTTC. Translated, it gives CSARGNGEYYEQYF.

This clonotype was seen repeatedly, ten times or more. The chain recombines TRBV4-1 with TRBJ1-2; possibly TRBD1 for D (5 bases). CDR3 length: 17 amino acids. In germline, CDR1 is MGHRA, CDR2 YSYEKL. Trimming took off 3 bases at V and 6 bases at J, with 23 bases between the two ends. Here the CDR3 DNA reads TGCGCCAGCAGCCAGAGGGTGACGGACGCATTGGGGGATGGCTACACCTTC. Protein product: CASSQRVTDALGDGYTF.

V usage is TRBV19 and J usage is TRBJ1-5; 7 bases are a match to TRBD1. V trimming: 6 bases; J trimming: 2 bases; junction bases outside the gene matches: 4. This CDR3 spans 14 amino acids. In germline, CDR1 is LNHDA, CDR2 SQIVND (reference sequence). The CDR3 nucleotides read TGTGCCAGTAGCACAGGGGATGGCAATCAGCCCCAGCATTTT. It is translated as CASSTGDGNQPQHF. The variable domain in full, completed from reference TRBV19 and TRBJ1-5, reads DGGITQSPKYLFRKEGQNVTLSCEQNLNHDAMYWYRQDPGQGLRLIYYSQIVNDFQKGDIAEGYSVSREKKESFPLTVTSAQKNPTAFYLCASSTGDGNQPQHFGDGTRLSIL.

The rearrangement links TRBV9 to TRBJ2-2; perhaps TRBD1 as D (6 bases). The CDR3 runs to 15 residues. Between the trimmed V and J ends, which lost 0 bases and 1 base, there was a span of 7 bases. Germline V lookup: CDR1 SGDLS, CDR2 YYNGEE. DNA of the CDR3: TGTGCCAGCAGCGTAGAGGGGGTGAACACCGGGGAGCTGTTTTTT. Its protein product is CASSVEGVNTGELFF. Using reference TRBV9 and TRBJ2-2 for the parts outside the CDR3, the full variable domain is DSGVTQTPKHLITATGQRVTLRCSPRSGDLSVYWYQQSLDQGLQFLIQYYNGEERAKGNILERFSAQQFPDLHSELNLSSLELGDSALYFCASSVEGVNTGELFFGEGSRLTVL.

This clonotype was seen a handful of times. The chain carries TRBV5-6 and TRBJ1-5, with 9 bases identical to TRBD1. The CDR3 length is 16 residues. Germline trimming cut 3 bases from V and 4 bases from J; bases unmatched to any gene: 8. CDR1 and CDR2 (germline): SGHDT, YYEEEE. The CDR3 spells CASSWGGQGMNQPQHF. DNA of the CDR3: TGTGCCAGCAGCTGGGGGGGACAGGGTATGAATCAGCCCCAGCATTTT.